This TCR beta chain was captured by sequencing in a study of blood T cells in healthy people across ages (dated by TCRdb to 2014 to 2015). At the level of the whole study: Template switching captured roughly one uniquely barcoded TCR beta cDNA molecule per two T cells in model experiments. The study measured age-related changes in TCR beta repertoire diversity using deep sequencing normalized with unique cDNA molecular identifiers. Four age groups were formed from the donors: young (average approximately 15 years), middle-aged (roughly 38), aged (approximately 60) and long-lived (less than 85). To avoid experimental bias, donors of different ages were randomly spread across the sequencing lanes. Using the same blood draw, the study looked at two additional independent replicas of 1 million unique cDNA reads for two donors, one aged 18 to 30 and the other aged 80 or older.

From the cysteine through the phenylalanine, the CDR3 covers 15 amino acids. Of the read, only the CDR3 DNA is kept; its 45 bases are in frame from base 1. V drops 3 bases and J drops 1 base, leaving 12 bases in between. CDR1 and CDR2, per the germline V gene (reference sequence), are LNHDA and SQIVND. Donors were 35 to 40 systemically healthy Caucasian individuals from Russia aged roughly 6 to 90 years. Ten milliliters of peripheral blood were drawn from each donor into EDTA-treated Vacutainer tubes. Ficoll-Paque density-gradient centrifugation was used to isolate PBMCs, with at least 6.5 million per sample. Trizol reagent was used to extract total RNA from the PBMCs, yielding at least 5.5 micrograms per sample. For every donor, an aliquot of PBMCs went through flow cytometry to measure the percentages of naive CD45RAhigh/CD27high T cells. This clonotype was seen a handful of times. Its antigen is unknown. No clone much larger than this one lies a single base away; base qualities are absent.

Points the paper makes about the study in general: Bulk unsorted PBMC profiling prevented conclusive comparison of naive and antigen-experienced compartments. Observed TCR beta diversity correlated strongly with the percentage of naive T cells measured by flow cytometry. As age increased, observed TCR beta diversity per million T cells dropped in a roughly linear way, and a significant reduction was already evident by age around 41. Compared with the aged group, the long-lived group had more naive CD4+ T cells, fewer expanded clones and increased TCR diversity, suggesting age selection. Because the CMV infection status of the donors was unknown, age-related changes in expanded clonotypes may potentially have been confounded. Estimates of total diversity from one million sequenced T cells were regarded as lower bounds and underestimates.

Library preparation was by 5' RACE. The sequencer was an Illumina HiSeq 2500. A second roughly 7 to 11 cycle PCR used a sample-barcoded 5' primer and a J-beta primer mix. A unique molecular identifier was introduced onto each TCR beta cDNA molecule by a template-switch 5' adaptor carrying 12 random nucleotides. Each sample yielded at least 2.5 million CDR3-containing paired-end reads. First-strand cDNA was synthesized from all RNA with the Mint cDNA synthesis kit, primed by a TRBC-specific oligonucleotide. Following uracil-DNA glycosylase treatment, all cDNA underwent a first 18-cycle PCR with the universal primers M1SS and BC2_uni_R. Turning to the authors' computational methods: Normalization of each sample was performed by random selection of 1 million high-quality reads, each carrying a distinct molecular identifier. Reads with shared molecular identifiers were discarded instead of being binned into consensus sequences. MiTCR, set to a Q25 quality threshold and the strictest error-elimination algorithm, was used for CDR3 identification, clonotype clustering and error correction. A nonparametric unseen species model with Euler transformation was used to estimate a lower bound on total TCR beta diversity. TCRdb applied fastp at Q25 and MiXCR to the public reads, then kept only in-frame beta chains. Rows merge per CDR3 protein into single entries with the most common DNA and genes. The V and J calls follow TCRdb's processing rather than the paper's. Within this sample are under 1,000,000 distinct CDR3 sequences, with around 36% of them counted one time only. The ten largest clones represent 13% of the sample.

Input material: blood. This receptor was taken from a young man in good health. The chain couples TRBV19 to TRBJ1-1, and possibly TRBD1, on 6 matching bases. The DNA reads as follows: TGTGCCAGTAGTATTGGGGCAGGGGCGAACACTGAAGCTTTCTTT. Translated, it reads CASSIGAGANTEAFF. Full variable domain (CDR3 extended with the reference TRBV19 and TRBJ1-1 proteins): DGGITQSPKYLFRKEGQNVTLSCEQNLNHDAMYWYRQDPGQGLRLIYYSQIVNDFQKGDIAEGYSVSREKKESFPLTVTSAQKNPTAFYLCASSIGAGANTEAFFGQGTRLTVV.